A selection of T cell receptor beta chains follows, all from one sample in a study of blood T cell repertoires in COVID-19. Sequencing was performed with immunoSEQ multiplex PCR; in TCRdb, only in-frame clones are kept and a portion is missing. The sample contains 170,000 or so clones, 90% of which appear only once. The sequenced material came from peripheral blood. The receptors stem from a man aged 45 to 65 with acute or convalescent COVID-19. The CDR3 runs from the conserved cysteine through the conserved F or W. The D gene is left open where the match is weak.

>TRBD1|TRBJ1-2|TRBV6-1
CASSEPTGAGGYTF
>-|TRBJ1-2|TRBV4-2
CASRRGGFRGYTF
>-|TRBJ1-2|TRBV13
CASSSGEGAISYTF
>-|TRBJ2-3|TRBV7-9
CASSWTDRTTDTQYF
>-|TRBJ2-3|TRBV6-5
CASRGEADTQYF
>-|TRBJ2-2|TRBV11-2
CASSRQVASNTGELFF
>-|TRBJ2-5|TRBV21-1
CASSKVARGGPETQYF
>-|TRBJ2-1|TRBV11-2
CASRVGQGTYNEQFF
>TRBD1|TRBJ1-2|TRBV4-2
CASSPETRDSHGYTF
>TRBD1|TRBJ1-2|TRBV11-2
CASSRDRNYGYTF
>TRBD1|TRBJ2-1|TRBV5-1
CASSYRGQGGNEQFF
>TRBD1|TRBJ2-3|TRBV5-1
CASSVDRGGTDTQYF
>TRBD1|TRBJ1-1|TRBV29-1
CSVRGQGAGEAFF
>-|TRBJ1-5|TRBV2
CASSRDTIIEQPQHF
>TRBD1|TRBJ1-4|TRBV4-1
CASRQGRAGEKLFF
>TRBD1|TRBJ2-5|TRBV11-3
CASSLRTGVGETQYF